Listed here are 24 T cell receptor beta chains from one sample, sequenced in a study of T-cell reconstitution after alpha-beta-depleted transplantation in children. Preparation of the TCRbeta library involved a method that used unique molecular identifiers. MiXCR, applied by TCRdb to the PCR reads, yields one record per CDR3 protein. This repertoire shows 300,000 to 400,000 distinct CDR3 sequences, 15% to 20% found once; its top ten account for around two fifths. Source: PBMCs, mostly from graft donor cells, taken 360 days after TCRalphabeta/CD19-depleted stem cell transplant. These receptors all come from a male patient aged 2-10 years who had a stem cell transplant for acute lymphoblastic leukemia, so the T cells may come from the graft donor.

The chain has TRBV5-1 and TRBJ1-4, with 7 bases aligning to TRBD1. The CDR3 is made up of 16 amino acids. V was clipped by 0 bases and J by 0 bases; unmatched bases: 2. CDR1 is SGHRS and CDR2 is YFSETQ in the germline V gene. CDR3 nucleotides: TGCGCCAGCAGCTTGGGACAGGGTGCAACTAATGAAAAACTGTTTTTT. It translates to CASSLGQGATNEKLFF.

This clonotype was recorded a few times. This sequence joins TRBV7-6 and TRBJ2-7; the D gene is possibly TRBD1 (6 bases). V dropped 4 bases and J dropped 3 bases, with 13 bases sitting between them. Germline-derived CDR1 and CDR2 are SGHVS and FNYEAQ. This CDR3 region has 14 residues. CDR3 amino acids: CASSYVGQSYEQYF. The CDR3 nucleotides are TGTGCCAGCAGCTATGTTGGACAGAGCTACGAGCAGTACTTC. Drawing the rest from reference TRBV7-6 and TRBJ2-7, the complete variable domain is GAGVSQSPRYKVTKRGQDVALRCDPISGHVSLYWYRQALGQGPEFLTYFNYEAQQDKSGLPNDRFSAERPEGSISTLTIQRTEQRDSAMYRCASSYVGQSYEQYFGPGTRLTVT.

The CDR3 region has the DNA TGTGCCAGCAGCCCCGGGACAGGGAATCGAGCTTTCTTT. This gives the protein CASSPGTGNRAFF. The rearrangement uses TRBV3-1 and TRBJ1-1, with TRBD1 identical over 9 bases. The CDR3 has 13 residues. V was pared by 4 bases and J by 10 bases, with 7 bases of the junction left unmatched. CDR1 and CDR2 from the germline V gene are LGHDT and YNNKEL (reference sequence).

The rearrangement links TRBV11-2 to TRBJ2-1, with D unresolved. CDR3 length: 13 residues. The V end was cut by 5 bases, the J end by 9 bases, with 14 bases between. Germline V lookup: CDR1 SGHAT, CDR2 FQNNGV. The DNA of the CDR3 is TGTGCCAGCAGCCCGCCTTCAGGCATTGAGCAGTTCTTC. Its protein product is CASSPPSGIEQFF.

This clonotype was observed a handful of times. The rearrangement links TRBV11-1 to TRBJ2-1; 9 bases are a match to TRBD2. Germline CDR1 and CDR2: SGHAT and FQDESV (reference sequence). This CDR3 is 18 amino acids long. Losses at the gene ends were 1 base for V and 8 bases for J; bases not matched to a gene: 15. The CDR3, as DNA: TGTGCCAGCAGCTTAGAAATGGGATTAGCGGGAGAGAATTATGAGCAGTTCTTC. As protein: CASSLEMGLAGENYEQFF.

The chain recombines TRBV4-3 with TRBJ2-2; 10 bases align to TRBD2. The germline V gene encodes CDR1 LGHNA and CDR2 YSLEER. There are 17 residues in the CDR3. J lost 1 base, V lost 5 bases, and 7 bases had no gene match. For the CDR3, the DNA is TGCGCCAGCAGCGTACTAGCGGGATACGGGAACACCGGGGAGCTGTTTTTT. This translates into CASSVLAGYGNTGELFF.

This clonotype turned up a few times. The rearrangement joins TRBV4-2 to TRBJ2-1, with 13 bases identical to TRBD2. The V segment lost 1 base and the J segment 8 bases; nucleotides outside the gene matches: 5. The CDR3 runs 16 residues. The germline V gene has CDR1 LGHNA and CDR2 YNFKEQ. CDR3 region: CASSQVGLAGDYEQFF. CDR3 in DNA: TGTGCCAGCAGCCAAGTTGGACTAGCGGGAGACTATGAGCAGTTCTTC.

Comments on this clonotype: Since no conserved phenylalanine or tryptophan closes the CDR3, a read error is the likely cause. The chain is built from TRBV5-1 and TRBJ1-4; D not resolved. Germline V CDR1 and CDR2: SGHRS, YFSETQ. Deletions cut 0 bases from V and 5 bases from J, with 8 bases between. This CDR3 spans 14 amino acids. CDR3 nucleotide sequence: TGCGCCAGCAGCTTGGCGCAGACCAATGAAAAACTGTTTCTT. Its translation is CASSLAQTNEKLFL.

In regard to this clonotype: A much more abundant neighbour one base away suggests this may be a read error. This chain joins TRBV27 and TRBJ2-7; no definite D call. Per the germline V gene, CDR1 is MNHEY and CDR2 is SMNVEV (reference sequence). This CDR3 contains 10 residues. CDR3 sequence: CASSIYELYF. Written as DNA, the CDR3 is TGTGCCAGCAGCATCTACGAGCTGTACTTC.

This clonotype was counted only a few times. The genes are TRBV5-1 and TRBJ1-4; possible D gene TRBD1, 5 bases. V lost 1 base and J lost 6, with 25 bases in between. Looked up from germline, CDR1 is SGHRS and CDR2 is YFSETQ. This CDR3 has 19 residues. The DNA of the CDR3 is TGCGCCAGCAGCTTGTTGCCCAGGGTTGAGTTGAAGTGGGATGAAAAACTGTTTTTT. Translation gives CASSLLPRVELKWDEKLFF.

In this sample, this clonotype turned up a few times. The chain carries TRBV6-2 or TRBV6-3 and TRBJ2-1; TRBD2 agrees at 8 bases. Germline assignment: CDR1 MNHEY and CDR2 SVGEGT. The CDR3 extends over 13 amino acids. Trimming took 8 bases from V and 3 from J; bases not matched to a gene: 3. For the CDR3, the DNA is TGTGCCAGCTACCGGGAGGGCTACAATGAGCAGTTCTTC. This translates into CASYREGYNEQFF.

The chain uses TRBV12-3 or TRBV12-4 and TRBJ1-5; the D is unclear. The CDR3 contains 14 residues. V shed 3 bases and J shed 1 base, with 7 bases lying between them. The CDR3 DNA sequence: TGTGCCAGCAGTTTGCGGCAGAGCAATCAGCCCCAGCATTTT. It translates to CASSLRQSNQPQHF.

This clonotype was recorded a few times. V usage is TRBV15 and J usage is TRBJ2-7; D is unclear. Looked up from germline, CDR1 is LNHNV and CDR2 is YYDKDF (reference sequence). The CDR3 totals 14 residues. Deletions cut 1 base from V and 3 bases from J, with 10 bases between. CDR3 nucleotide sequence: TGTGCCACCAGCAGAGGCCAGACTCGCTACGAGCAGTACTTC. It is translated as CATSRGQTRYEQYF.

With regard to this clonotype: It is likely a read error, because the conserved phenylalanine at the end of the CDR3 is missing. This sequence joins TRBV6-1 and TRBJ2-7; 9 nucleotides align to TRBD1. This CDR3 region has 16 residues. V shed 6 bases and J 1 base; nucleotides not matched to a gene: 10. CDR1 is MNHNS, CDR2 SASEGT, per germline. The CDR3 sequence is CASRRNRGRMSYEQYC. CDR3 nucleotide sequence: TGTGCCAGCAGGCGAAACAGGGGGCGGATGTCCTACGAGCAGTACTGC.

This clonotype was detected many times. The chain uses TRBV11-1 and TRBJ2-1; 10 positions match TRBD1. Per germline, CDR1 SGHAT and CDR2 FQDESV (reference sequence). Trimming removed 2 bases from V and 0 bases from J; junction bases left unmatched: 7. The CDR3 has 18 amino acids. The CDR3 region has the DNA TGTGCCAGCAGCTTACCGCCGGGACAGGGGAGCTCCTACAATGAGCAGTTCTTC. This codes for CASSLPPGQGSSYNEQFF.

This clonotype was detected a few times. The chain joins TRBV30 to TRBJ2-1, with D uncertain. Germline V CDR1 and CDR2: GTSNPN, SVGIG (reference sequence). V shed 4 bases and J shed 9 bases, with 13 bases lying between them. The CDR3 totals 12 residues. CDR3 DNA: TGTGCCTGGATCGGAAGGTCAGGTGAGCAGTTCTTC. Its protein product is CAWIGRSGEQFF.

The J gene is TRBJ2-1, the V gene TRBV20-1; D may match TRBD1 or TRBD2 (8 bases each). The ends were cut back, 5 bases at V and 6 bases at J, with 20 bases in the middle. The germline CDR1 and CDR2 sequences are DFQATT and SNEGSKA (reference sequence). The CDR3 is made up of 15 amino acids. In DNA form, the CDR3 reads TGCAGTGCTCCAACAGGGGGACTAGGTCCCAATGAGCAGTTCTTC. Residues: CSAPTGGLGPNEQFF.

This clonotype occurred a few times. The CDR3 is CASSLPSGEGYTF. The CDR3 DNA reads TGTGCCAGCAGTTTACCTTCCGGGGAGGGCTACACCTTC. The rearrangement joins TRBV12-3 or TRBV12-4 to TRBJ1-2, with no clear D. The CDR3 has 13 amino acids. Trimming took off 2 bases at V and 8 bases at J, with 12 bases between the two ends.

This clonotype was seen ten or more times. The chain combines TRBV3-1 with TRBJ2-4; no clear D gene. Germline V gene lookup returns CDR1 LGHDT and CDR2 YNNKEL (reference sequence). V shed 0 bases and J shed 9 bases, with 9 bases lying between them. This CDR3 is built from 13 residues. CDR3 sequence: CASSQDPGTIQYF. As DNA, the CDR3 is TGTGCCAGCAGCCAAGATCCTGGAACCATTCAGTACTTC.

This clonotype was counted at least ten times. The chain joins TRBV14 to TRBJ2-2; 7 nucleotides match TRBD1. Germline lookup yields CDR1 SGHDN and CDR2 FVKESK. This CDR3 has 14 amino acids. The V gene end was trimmed by 5 bases and the J gene end by 4 bases; junction bases not matched to a gene: 4. The CDR3, as DNA: TGTGCCAGCAGCAGACAGGGAGTCACCGGGGAGCTGTTTTTT. This codes for CASSRQGVTGELFF.

This clonotype was detected ten times or more. Written as DNA, the CDR3 is TGTGCCAGCAGTTTATTCCCGGGACGGCAGCCCCAGCATTTT. Translation: CASSLFPGRQPQHF. This rearrangement joins TRBV28 to TRBJ1-5, with D tentatively TRBD1 (5 bases). The CDR3 covers 14 residues. The ends were cut back, 1 base at V and 7 bases at J, with 11 bases in the middle. Germline V gene sequence: CDR1 MDHEN, CDR2 SYDVKM.

The CDR3 region is CASAAPRGQDTYNEQFF. The CDR3 coding sequence is TGTGCCAGCGCAGCCCCCAGGGGGCAGGACACCTACAATGAGCAGTTCTTC. V is TRBV7-9 and J is TRBJ2-1; 8 nucleotides align to TRBD1. Unmatched junction bases numbered 14, after V lost 8 bases and J lost 2 bases. CDR1 SEHNR and CDR2 FQNEAQ come from the germline V gene (reference sequence). The CDR3 has 17 amino acids.

The chain recombines TRBV5-6 with TRBJ2-3, with D perhaps matching TRBD1 (6 bases). The CDR3 contains 15 residues. Per germline, CDR1 SGHDT and CDR2 YYEEEE. With 2 bases removed from V and 0 bases from J, the gap between germline ends came to 10 bases. The CDR3 region is CASSLTGRSTDTQYF. The CDR3 DNA reads as TGTGCCAGCAGCTTAACAGGGCGCAGCACAGATACGCAGTATTTT. Using reference TRBV5-6 and TRBJ2-3 for the parts outside the CDR3, the full variable domain is DAGVTQSPTHLIKTRGQQVTLRCSPKSGHDTVSWYQQALGQGPQFIFQYYEEEERQRGNFPDRFSGHQFPNYSSELNVNALLLGDSALYLCASSLTGRSTDTQYFGPGTRLTVL.

V and J are TRBV29-1 and TRBJ2-3; 8 nucleotides match TRBD2. J was trimmed by 1 base and V by 4 bases; bases with no gene match: 10. Germline values: CDR1 SQVTM, CDR2 ANQGSEA. The CDR3 covers 16 residues. The CDR3 DNA sequence: TGCAGCGTTGGTGTCCGGGAGGGCCGAGGCACAGATACGCAGTATTTT. Its translation is CSVGVREGRGTDTQYF.